This T cell receptor (beta chain) was documented in a study of T-cell reconstitution after alpha-beta-depleted transplantation in children. The ends were cut back, 0 bases at V and 12 bases at J, with 14 bases in the middle. The CDR3 is made up of 13 amino acids. The germline V gene encodes CDR1 LGHNA and CDR2 YSLEER. This clonotype was seen a few times. Preparation of the TCRbeta library used unique molecular identifiers. Using its own MiXCR run on the PCR reads, TCRdb lists one record per CDR3 protein. In the table there are 500,000 to 600,000 distinct CDR3 sequences, roughly 33% of which are singletons.

Specimen: PBMCs from the stem cell graft donor, collected from the stem cell graft. This clonotype originated in a human donor who donated a stem cell graft to a child with aplastic anemia. The rearrangement joins TRBV4-3 to TRBJ1-1; D not certain. The CDR3 spells CASSQDIWLAPFF. As DNA, the CDR3 is TGCGCCAGCAGCCAAGATATTTGGCTCGCGCCTTTCTTT.